Described below is a single TCR beta chain sequence and its context. Its specificity is not known. Libraries were prepared by immunoSEQ multiplex PCR; TCRdb keeps only in-frame clonotypes and omits some of them. The sample records about 150,000 clones, approximately 92% being singletons. Germline trimming cut 8 bases from V and 10 bases from J; bases unmatched to any gene: 11. Germline CDR1 MDHEN, CDR2 SYDVKM. This CDR3 has 15 amino acids. This entry is derived from a study of T cell responses to AZD1222 COVID-19 vaccine. Points from the study as a whole: Vaccine-associated CD4 TCRs spanned spike, dominant at 160-218 and 743-854. Possibly, clonal diversity was underestimated; donors were largely white British and included more females.

The chain joins TRBV28 to TRBJ1-6, with 10 nucleotides matching TRBD1. This clonotype originated in an adult who received the AZD1222 COVID-19 vaccine. The input for sequencing was peripheral blood, taken 28 days after the second AZD1222 dose. CDR3 sequence (DNA): TGTGCCAGCCGTCAAGGGACAGGGGTCCAATCACCCCTCCACTTT. Translated, it gives CASRQGTGVQSPLHF.